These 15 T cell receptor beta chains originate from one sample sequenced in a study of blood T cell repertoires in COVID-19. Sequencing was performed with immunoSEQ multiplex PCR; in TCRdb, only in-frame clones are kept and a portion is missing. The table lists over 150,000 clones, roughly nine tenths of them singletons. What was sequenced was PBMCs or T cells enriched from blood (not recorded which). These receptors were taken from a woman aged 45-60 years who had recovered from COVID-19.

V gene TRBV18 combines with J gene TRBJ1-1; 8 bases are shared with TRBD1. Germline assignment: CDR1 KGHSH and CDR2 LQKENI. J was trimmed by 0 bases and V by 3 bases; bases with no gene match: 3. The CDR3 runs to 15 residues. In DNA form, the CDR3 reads TGTGCCAGCTCACCGGGACAGGTCCTGAACACTGAAGCTTTCTTT. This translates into CASSPGQVLNTEAFF.

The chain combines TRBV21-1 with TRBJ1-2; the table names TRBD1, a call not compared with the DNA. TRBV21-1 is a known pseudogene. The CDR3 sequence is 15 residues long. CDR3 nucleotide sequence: TGTGCCAGCAGCAAAGGATTACAGGAAGCTTATGGCTACACCTTC. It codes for CASSKGLQEAYGYTF.

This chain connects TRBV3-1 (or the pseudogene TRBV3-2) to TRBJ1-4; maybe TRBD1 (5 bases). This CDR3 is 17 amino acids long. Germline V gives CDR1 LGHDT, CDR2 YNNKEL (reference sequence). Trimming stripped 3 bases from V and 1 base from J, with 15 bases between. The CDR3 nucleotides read TGTGCCAGCAGCCAGCGGGGGAGTGTGGGAACTAATGAAAAACTGTTTTTT. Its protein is CASSQRGSVGTNEKLFF.

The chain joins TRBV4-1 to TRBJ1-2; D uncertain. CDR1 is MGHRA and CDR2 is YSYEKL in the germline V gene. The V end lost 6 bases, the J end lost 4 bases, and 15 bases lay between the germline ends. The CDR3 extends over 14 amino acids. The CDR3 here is CASSYQVLGYGYTF. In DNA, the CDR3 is TGCGCCAGCAGTTACCAGGTTTTGGGCTATGGCTACACCTTC.

The CDR3: CASSLGQPYNSPLHF. The CDR3 nucleotides are TGCGCCAGCAGCTTGGGACAGCCCTATAATTCACCCCTCCACTTT. The chain carries TRBV5-1 and TRBJ1-6; D possibly corresponds to TRBD1 (5 bases). There are 15 residues in the CDR3. Trimming left V 0 bases short and J 2 bases short, with 6 bases between. Germline V lookup: CDR1 SGHRS, CDR2 YFSETQ.

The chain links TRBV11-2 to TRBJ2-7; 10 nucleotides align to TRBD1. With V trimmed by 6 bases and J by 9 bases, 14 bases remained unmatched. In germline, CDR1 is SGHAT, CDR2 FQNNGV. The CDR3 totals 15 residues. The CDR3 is CASRAPGQGPLGQYF. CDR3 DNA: TGTGCCAGCAGGGCTCCGGGACAGGGGCCCTTAGGGCAGTACTTC.

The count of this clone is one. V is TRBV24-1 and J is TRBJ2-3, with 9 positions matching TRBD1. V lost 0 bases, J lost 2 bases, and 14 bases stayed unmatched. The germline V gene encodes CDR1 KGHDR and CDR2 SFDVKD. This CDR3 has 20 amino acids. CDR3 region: CATSDLGDREWATDTDTQYF. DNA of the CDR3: TGTGCCACCAGTGATTTGGGGGACAGGGAGTGGGCTACGGACACAGATACGCAGTATTTT.

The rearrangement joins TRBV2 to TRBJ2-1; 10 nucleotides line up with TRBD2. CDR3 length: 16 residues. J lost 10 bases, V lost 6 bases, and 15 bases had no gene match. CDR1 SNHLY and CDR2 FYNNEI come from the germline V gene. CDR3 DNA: TGTGCCAGCAGATGGGGAATACTAGCGGGGTCCAGCGAGCAGTTCTTC. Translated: CASRWGILAGSSEQFF. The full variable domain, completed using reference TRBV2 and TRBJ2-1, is EPEVTQTPSHQVTQMGQEVILRCVPISNHLYFYWYRQILGQKVEFLVSFYNNEISEKSEIFDDQFSVERPDGSNFTLKIRSTKLEDSAMYFCASRWGILAGSSEQFFGPGTRLTVL.

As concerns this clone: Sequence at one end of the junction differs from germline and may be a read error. The CDR3 region is CASSQELGGTEAFF. The CDR3 nucleotides read TGTGCCAGCAGTCAAGAACTAGGGGGCACTGAAGCTTTCTTT. The chain has TRBV14 and TRBJ1-1, with D perhaps TRBD1 (6 bases). Germline-derived CDR1 and CDR2 are SGHDN and FVKESK. This CDR3 comprises 14 residues.

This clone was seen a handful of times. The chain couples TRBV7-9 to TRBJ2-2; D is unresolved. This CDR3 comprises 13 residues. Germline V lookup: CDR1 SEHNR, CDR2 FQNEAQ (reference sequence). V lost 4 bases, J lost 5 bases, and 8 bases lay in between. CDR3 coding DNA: TGTGCCAGCAGCTCCGGGTGGACCGGGGAGCTGTTTTTT. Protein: CASSSGWTGELFF.

The chain's CDR3 is CASRGQGAGELFF. For the CDR3, the DNA is TGTGCCAGCAGGGGACAGGGTGCCGGGGAGCTGTTTTTT. The chain combines TRBV25-1 with TRBJ2-2, with 9 bases fitting TRBD1. CDR1 and CDR2 (germline): MGHDK, SYGVNS. Losses at the gene ends were 6 bases for V and 6 bases for J; bases not matched to a gene: 2. The CDR3 is made up of 13 amino acids.

The CDR3 DNA reads as TGCAGCGTCCGAGGAGATGCCGAAGCTTTCTTT. Protein product: CSVRGDAEAFF. This chain connects TRBV29-1 to TRBJ1-1; D uncertain. Germline V gene lookup returns CDR1 SQVTM and CDR2 ANQGSEA. This CDR3 has 11 amino acids. V lost 6 bases and J lost 8, with 13 bases in between.

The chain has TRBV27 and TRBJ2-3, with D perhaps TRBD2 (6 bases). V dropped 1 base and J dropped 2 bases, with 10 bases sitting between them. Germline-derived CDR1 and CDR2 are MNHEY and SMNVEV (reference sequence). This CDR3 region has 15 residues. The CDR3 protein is CASSLLVGLTDTQYF. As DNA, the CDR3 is TGTGCCAGCAGTTTATTGGTGGGACTCACAGATACGCAGTATTTT.

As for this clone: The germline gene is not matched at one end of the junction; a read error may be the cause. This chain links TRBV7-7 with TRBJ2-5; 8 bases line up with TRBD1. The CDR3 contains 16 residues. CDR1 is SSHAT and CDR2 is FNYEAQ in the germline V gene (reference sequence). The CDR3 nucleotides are TGTGCTAGCAGCTTAGGACAGGGTCCCAAGAGGGAGACCCAGTACTTC. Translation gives CASSLGQGPKRETQYF.

The CDR3 loop is CASSSRQSQVNEQFF. In DNA, the CDR3 is TGTGCCAGCAGCTCACGACAGTCCCAAGTAAATGAGCAGTTCTTC. The chain is built from TRBV7-9 and TRBJ2-1, with D tentatively TRBD1 (5 bases). V was trimmed by 4 bases and J by 7 bases, leaving 17 bases between them. Germline CDR1 SEHNR, CDR2 FQNEAQ (reference sequence). The CDR3 consists of 15 residues. The variable domain in full, with the rest retrieved from reference TRBV7-9 and TRBJ2-1, is DTGVSQNPRHKITKRGQNVTFRCDPISEHNRLYWYRQTLGQGPEFLTYFQNEAQLEKSRLLSDRFSAERPKGSFSTLEIQRTEQGDSAMYLCASSSRQSQVNEQFFGPGTRLTVL.